The present T cell receptor beta chain was sequenced within a study of radiotherapy plus CTLA-4 blockade in lung cancer (dated by TCRdb to between 2018 and 2020). Looking at the study overall: Objective responses occurred in about 19% of enrolled patients, and 30% to 35% achieved disease control.

On the study overall, not on this receptor specifically: Increased serum interferon-beta after radiation, together with early dynamic changes in blood T cell clones, were reported to be the strongest predictors of response. After treatment with radiotherapy and ipilimumab, TCR clones that originated in tumors expanded in peripheral blood.

Of note for this clone: Its antigen specificity is not known. The input lacks base qualities; no much larger clone sits a single base away.

In this study, focal radiation therapy paired with CTLA-4 blockade (ipilimumab) was tested in patients who had chemo-refractory metastatic non-small-cell lung cancer. Receptor libraries were prepared by the immunoSEQ multiplex PCR assay. The immuneACCESS repertoire file appears here via TCRdb, limited to in-frame rearrangements. These files lack a portion of the clones; in checked studies, under half of the deficit traces to unresolved V genes, and the cause of the others is not known. In this sample the table shows some 110,000 clones, roughly 86% of which occur a single time. The top ten clonotypes cover around 3% of the sample. The source of this sequence is a human donor with non-small cell lung cancer that progressed on radiotherapy plus ipilimumab. Some clones in this sample may be carry-over from other donors' samples. The source material was peripheral blood, sampled from a patient treated with radiotherapy plus ipilimumab.

The CDR3 corresponds to CASRSDRGGETQYF. The nucleotides are TGTGCCAGCAGGTCCGACAGGGGGGGAGAGACCCAGTACTTC. This chain is built from TRBV6-6 and TRBJ2-5; 9 middle bases align to TRBD1. V trim: 6 bases; J trim: 4 bases; unmatched bases: 6. As encoded in the germline V gene (reference sequence), CDR1 is MNHNY while CDR2 is SVGAGI. The CDR3 goes from the cysteine to the phenylalanine over 14 residues. The kept DNA is CDR3 alone, 42 bases in frame from the first base.